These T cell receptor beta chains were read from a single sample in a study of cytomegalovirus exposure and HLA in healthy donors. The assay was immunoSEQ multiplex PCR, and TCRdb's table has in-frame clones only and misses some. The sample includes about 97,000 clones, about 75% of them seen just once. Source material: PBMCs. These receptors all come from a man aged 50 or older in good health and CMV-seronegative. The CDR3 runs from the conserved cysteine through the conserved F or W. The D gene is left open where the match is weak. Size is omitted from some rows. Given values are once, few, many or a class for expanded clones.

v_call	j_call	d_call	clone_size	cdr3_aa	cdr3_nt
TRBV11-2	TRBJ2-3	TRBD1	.	CASSSLRQGATDTQYF	TGTGCCAGCAGCTCCTTAAGACAGGGGGCGACAGATACGCAGTATTTT
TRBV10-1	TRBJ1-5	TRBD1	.	CASSSPGQGSNQPQHF	TGCGCCAGCAGTTCTCCGGGACAGGGAAGCAATCAGCCCCAGCATTTT
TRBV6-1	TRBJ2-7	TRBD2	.	CASSGLLAGGSSYEQYF	TGTGCCAGCAGTGGTTTGCTAGCGGGGGGGAGCTCCTACGAGCAGTACTTC
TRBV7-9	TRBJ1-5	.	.	CSSSLGSSSNQPQHF	TGTTCCAGCAGCTTAGGTAGTTCCAGCAATCAGCCCCAGCATTTT
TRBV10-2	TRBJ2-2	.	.	CASSDRKDRFTGELFF	TGCGCCAGCAGCGACCGTAAAGACAGGTTCACCGGGGAGCTGTTTTTT
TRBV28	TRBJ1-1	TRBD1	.	CASRGDRGLNTEAFF	TGTGCCAGCAGAGGAGACAGGGGTTTAAACACTGAAGCTTTCTTT
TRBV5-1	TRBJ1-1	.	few	CASSLEKGIRNTEAFF	TGCGCCAGCAGCTTGGAGAAGGGGATTAGGAACACTGAAGCTTTCTTT
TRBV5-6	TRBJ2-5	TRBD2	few	CASSFSSGRETQYF	TGTGCCAGCAGCTTCTCTAGCGGTAGAGAGACCCAGTACTTC
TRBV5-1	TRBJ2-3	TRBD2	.	CASSLTSGGSSSTDTQYF	TGCGCCAGCAGCTTGACTAGCGGGGGATCCTCTAGCACAGATACGCAGTATTTT
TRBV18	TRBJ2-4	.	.	CASSPPTVKNIQYF	TGTGCCAGCTCACCACCGACTGTCAAAAACATTCAGTACTTC
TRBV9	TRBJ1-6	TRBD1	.	CTSSAGQGKNSPLHF	TGTACCAGCAGCGCAGGACAGGGTAAAAATTCACCCCTCCACTTT
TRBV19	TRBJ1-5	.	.	CASGLRAHQPQHF	TGTGCCAGTGGACTTAGGGCCCATCAGCCCCAGCATTTT
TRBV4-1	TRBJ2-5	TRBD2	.	CASSQEGTAGGRTQYF	TGCGCCAGCAGCCAAGAGGGAACAGCGGGGGGGCGGACCCAGTACTTC
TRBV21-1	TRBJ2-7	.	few	CASSKTGTSGLEQYF	TGTGCCAGCAGCAAAACCGGGACTAGCGGGTTGGAGCAGTACTTC
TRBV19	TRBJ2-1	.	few	CASTNEAGYNEQFF	TGTGCCAGTACTAACGAGGCGGGATACAATGAGCAGTTCTTC
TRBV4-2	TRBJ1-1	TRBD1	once	CASSLRQGARNTEAFF	TGTGCCAGCAGCCTTCGACAGGGGGCGAGGAACACTGAAGCTTTCTTT
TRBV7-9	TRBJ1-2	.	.	CASSFSAQYYGYTF	TGTGCCAGCAGCTTTTCCGCTCAGTATTATGGCTACACCTTC
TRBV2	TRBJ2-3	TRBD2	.	CASSERKRGDFTDTQYF	TGTGCCAGCAGTGAGAGGAAGCGGGGGGACTTCACAGATACGCAGTATTTT
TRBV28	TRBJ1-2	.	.	CASVTGYGYTF	TGTGCCAGCGTAACGGGCTATGGCTACACCTTC
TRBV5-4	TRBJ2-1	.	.	CASSITLGGNEQFF	TGTGCCAGCAGTATTACCCTAGGCGGTAATGAGCAGTTCTTC
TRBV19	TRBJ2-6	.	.	CASTMGGDGANVLTF	TGTGCCAGTACCATGGGCGGGGACGGGGCCAACGTCCTGACTTTC
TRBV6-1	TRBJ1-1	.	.	CASRGGITEAFF	TGTGCCAGCAGGGGAGGGATCACTGAAGCTTTCTTT
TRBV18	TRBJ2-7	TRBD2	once	CASSPSGRGDEQYF	TGTGCCAGCTCACCTAGCGGGAGGGGGGACGAGCAGTACTTC
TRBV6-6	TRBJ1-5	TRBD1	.	CASSSGQGAVNQPQHF	TGTGCCAGCAGTTCGGGACAGGGGGCCGTGAATCAGCCCCAGCATTTT
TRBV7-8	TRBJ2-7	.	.	CASSLEPGFYEQYF	TGTGCCAGCAGCTTAGAGCCGGGATTCTACGAGCAGTACTTC
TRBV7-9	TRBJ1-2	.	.	CAVEGGSELGYTF	TGTGCCGTCGAGGGAGGGAGCGAGTTAGGCTACACCTTC
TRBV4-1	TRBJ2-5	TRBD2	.	CASSQERTSARTQYF	TGCGCCAGCAGCCAAGAAAGAACTAGCGCCCGGACCCAGTACTTC
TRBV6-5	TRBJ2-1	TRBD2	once	CASSSGLAGDWKQFF	TGTGCCAGCAGTTCTGGACTAGCGGGAGATTGGAAGCAGTTCTTC